Given below is one T cell receptor (beta chain) in context. Generated by immunoSEQ multiplex PCR, the TCRdb table keeps only in-frame clones and is missing some. The sample holds almost 200,000 clones, around four fifths seen once. The CDR3 loop spans 14 amino acids. Looked up from germline, CDR1 is KGHSH and CDR2 is LQKENI. J lost 10 bases, V lost 4 bases, and 7 bases had no gene match. These data are taken from a study of blood T cell repertoires in COVID-19. This receptor was taken from a man aged 60-69 years with COVID-19, enrolled during active disease. The chain has TRBV18 and TRBJ1-6; TRBD1 aligns across 7 bases. The source material was peripheral blood. CDR3 bases: TGTGCCAGCTCACTAACTGACAGGGAATCACCCCTCCACTTT. Translated: CASSLTDRESPLHF.